These 17 T cell receptor beta chains were sequenced from one sample in a study of response to subunit inactivated influenza vaccine. TCRdb redid the calling of the RT-PCR reads with MiXCR, one entry per CDR3 protein. The table shows 200,000 to 300,000 distinct CDR3 sequences, with 10% to 15% occurring only once. The source was non-naive T cells sorted from PBMCs, collected around two weeks before vaccination. All receptors derive from a man in his fifties or sixties who received an inactivated influenza vaccine.

This clonotype has ten or more counts. V is TRBV6-2 or TRBV6-3 and J is TRBJ2-7; D may be TRBD1 (6 bases). V gave up 5 bases and J gave up 5 bases, with 16 bases separating them. CDR3 length equals 14 residues. Germline V gene sequence: CDR1 MNHEY, CDR2 SVGEGT. CDR3 in amino acids: CASSLQQGVHEQYF. The CDR3 DNA reads TGTGCCAGCAGTCTTCAACAGGGTGTCCACGAGCAGTACTTC.

The V call is TRBV15, the J call TRBJ2-3, with a tentative D call TRBD2 (5 bases). The CDR3 extends over 15 amino acids. Germline CDR1 and CDR2: LNHNV and YYDKDF (reference sequence). With 1 base removed from V and 4 bases from J, the gap between germline ends came to 12 bases. The CDR3 reads CATSRGRTSADTQYF. CDR3 in DNA: TGTGCCACCAGCAGAGGGAGGACGAGCGCAGATACGCAGTATTTT.

This clonotype turned up a few times. The V call is TRBV7-2, the J call TRBJ2-2, with D maybe TRBD1 (5 bases). With 1 base removed from V and 7 bases from J, the gap between germline ends came to 13 bases. Germline-derived CDR1 and CDR2 are SGHTA and FQGNSA. The CDR3 has 15 amino acids. CDR3 bases: TGTGCCAGCAGCTTAGAGGTCAGGGCTATCGGGGAGCTGTTTTTT. This sequence encodes CASSLEVRAIGELFF. The variable domain in full, completed from reference TRBV7-2 and TRBJ2-2, reads GAGVSQSPSNKVTEKGKDVELRCDPISGHTALYWYRQSLGQGLEFLIYFQGNSAPDKSGLPSDRFSAERTGGSVSTLTIQRTQQEDSAVYLCASSLEVRAIGELFFGEGSRLTVL.

A few counts support this clonotype. This chain joins TRBV10-3 and TRBJ2-3; D not certain. The CDR3 has 14 residues. V lost 2 bases and J lost 5, with 11 bases in between. Germline CDR1 is ENHRY and CDR2 is SYGVKD. CDR3 sequence reads: CAISEVKGGDTQYF. Written as DNA, the CDR3 is TGTGCCATCAGTGAGGTTAAGGGTGGAGATACGCAGTATTTT.

This clonotype was counted at least ten times. V usage is TRBV29-1 and J usage is TRBJ2-1; D uncertain. The V gene lost 4 bases and the J gene lost 7 bases, with 8 bases spanning the gap. Germline V gene data show CDR1 as SQVTM and CDR2 as ANQGSEA. This CDR3 comprises 11 residues. The CDR3 reads CSVGRVNEQFF. CDR3 coding DNA: TGCAGCGTTGGAAGAGTAAATGAGCAGTTCTTC.

The CDR3 sequence: CASSSGQGEQYF. DNA for the CDR3: TGTGCCAGCAGCTCGGGACAAGGCGAGCAGTACTTC. The chain recombines TRBV4-2 with TRBJ2-7, with a tentative D call TRBD1 (6 bases). Germline values: CDR1 LGHNA, CDR2 YNFKEQ. CDR3 length equals 12 residues. The V and J ends lost 5 bases and 6 bases respectively, with 11 bases between them.

This clonotype was seen more than once but under ten times. The chain joins TRBV4-2 to TRBJ2-7; D remains unclear. The CDR3 runs to 13 residues. V lost 1 base and J 2 bases, leaving 6 bases between the germline ends. Germline values: CDR1 LGHNA, CDR2 YNFKEQ. CDR3 sequence: CASSQGGAYEQYF. The DNA for the CDR3 is TGTGCCAGCAGCCAAGGCGGTGCCTACGAGCAGTACTTC.

This clonotype has a count of ten or more. This rearrangement joins TRBV4-3 to TRBJ1-6; 7 bases fit TRBD1. Germline CDR1 reads LGHNA; CDR2 reads YSLEER. CDR3 size: 15 residues. V dropped 0 bases and J dropped 6; count of bases not matched to a gene: 2. In DNA, the CDR3 is TGCGCCAGCAGCCAAGACAGGGGGTTTAATTCACCCCTCCACTTT. This translates into CASSQDRGFNSPLHF.

The gene calls are TRBV5-1 and TRBJ2-2, with unresolved D. CDR3 size: 16 residues. V gave up 0 bases and J gave up 8 bases, with 17 bases separating them. Germline V gives CDR1 SGHRS, CDR2 YFSETQ. CDR3 DNA sequence: TGCGCCAGCAGCTTGGATCCCTTGACGGATCCTGGGGAGCTGTTTTTT. The encoded protein is CASSLDPLTDPGELFF.

This CDR3 is CASSLGQPRETQYF. CDR3 nucleotides: TGTGCCAGCAGCTTAGGGCAGCCCAGGGAGACCCAGTACTTC. The genes are TRBV11-2 and TRBJ2-5; no reliable D call. This CDR3 contains 14 residues. CDR1 and CDR2 from the germline V gene are SGHAT and FQNNGV. Trimming left V 1 base short and J 5 bases short, with 11 bases between. Using reference TRBV11-2 and TRBJ2-5 for the parts outside the CDR3, the full variable domain is EAGVAQSPRYKIIEKRQSVAFWCNPISGHATLYWYQQILGQGPKLLIQFQNNGVVDDSQLPKDRFSAERLKGVDSTLKIQPAKLEDSAVYLCASSLGQPRETQYFGPGTRLLVL.

A word on this clonotype: At one of its ends the junction is not consistent with the germline gene, which may arise from a read error. The gene calls are TRBV3-1 and TRBJ1-5, with D maybe TRBD1 (5 bases). The germline gives CDR1 LGHDT, CDR2 YNNKEL (reference sequence). This CDR3 is built from 13 residues. CDR3 nucleotides: TGTGCCAGCAGCCCCGACAGCGATCAGCCCCAGCTTTTT. This codes for CASSPDSDQPQLF.

The chain is built from TRBV6-2 or TRBV6-3 and TRBJ2-1; TRBD2 might be the D (5 bases). The CDR3 has 15 residues. Between the trimmed V and J ends, which lost 6 bases and 3 bases, there was a span of 15 bases. Germline lookup yields CDR1 MNHEY and CDR2 SVGEGT. The CDR3 loop reads CASSHPRDYYNEQFF. CDR3 DNA: TGTGCCAGCAGCCACCCCCGAGACTACTACAATGAGCAGTTCTTC.

The rearrangement uses TRBV29-1 and TRBJ2-5, with D perhaps matching TRBD1 or TRBD2 (5 bases each). Germline V gene lookup returns CDR1 SQVTM and CDR2 ANQGSEA. This CDR3 spans 15 amino acids. V lost 0 bases to trimming and J lost 5 bases, with 16 bases between them. CDR3 sequence reads: CSVEDSWGGGETQYF. CDR3 DNA sequence: TGCAGCGTTGAAGATAGCTGGGGCGGCGGGGAGACCCAGTACTTC.

This clonotype was recorded at least ten times. This chain connects TRBV12-3 or TRBV12-4 to TRBJ1-1, with TRBD1 as a possible D gene (6 bases). The CDR3 has 14 amino acids. Deletions cut 5 bases from V and 5 bases from J, with 15 bases between. CDR3 in amino acids: CASSDSFRGTEAFF. As DNA, the CDR3 is TGTGCCAGCAGTGACAGTTTTAGGGGGACTGAAGCTTTCTTT.

This clonotype has a count of ten or more. The rearrangement uses TRBV30 and TRBJ1-2; TRBD1 agrees at 7 bases. Germline values: CDR1 GTSNPN, CDR2 SVGIG (reference sequence). CDR3 length: 13 residues. The junction had 2 bases not matched to a gene; V was cut back by 2 bases and J by 2 bases. The CDR3 coding sequence is TGTGCCTGGAGTCTGACAGGGAACTATGGCTACACCTTC. This gives the protein CAWSLTGNYGYTF.

The chain joins TRBV5-1 to TRBJ1-1, with TRBD1 as a possible D gene (5 bases). The germline gives CDR1 SGHRS, CDR2 YFSETQ. Trimming shortened V by 4 bases and J by 5 bases, and 18 bases separated the two germline ends. The CDR3 is 15 residues long. In DNA form, the CDR3 reads TGCGCCAGCAGCCGAACAGGAGTAGTACTTACTGAAGCTTTCTTT. Translation: CASSRTGVVLTEAFF.

There are many counts of this clonotype. The genes are TRBV29-1 and TRBJ2-1; TRBD1 agrees at 8 bases. CDR1 and CDR2 from the germline V gene are SQVTM and ANQGSEA. The CDR3 is 13 residues long. DNA of the CDR3: TGCAGTGCCGGGACAGGCCAGGGGCATGAGCAGTTCTTC. This codes for CSAGTGQGHEQFF.